These T cell receptor beta chains were read from a single sample in a study of chemoradiotherapy in HPV16-positive cancers. Assay: immunoSEQ multiplex PCR; the TCRdb copy retains only in-frame clones and omits some. The sample has tens of thousands of clones, roughly 86% seen once. The sample was blood, taken from a patient who underwent chemoradiotherapy. Receptor source: a human donor with HPV-associated anogenital cancer. Both conserved end residues are part of each CDR3. D genes are given only for firm matches. The size of a clone is reported for some rows only, either as once, few or many, or as a class for expanded clones.

CDR3 DNA,CDR3 protein,clone size,D gene,V gene,J gene
TGTGCCAGCAGTTTCGGCAGCACAAACTCCTACGAGCAGTACTTC,CASSFGSTNSYEQYF,-,-,TRBV27,TRBJ2-7
TGTGCCACCTCACAGGGTAATTTCAACGAGCAGTACTTC,CATSQGNFNEQYF,once,-,TRBV10-3,TRBJ2-7
TGCAGCGTTGACGGGAGCGGACAGGGGGGTGGCTACACCTTC,CSVDGSGQGGGYTF,-,TRBD1,TRBV29-1,TRBJ1-2
TGTGCCAGCAGTTACTCCAAGCTGAACACTGAAGCTTTCTTT,CASSYSKLNTEAFF,-,-,TRBV6-5,TRBJ1-1
TGTGCCAGCAGCTTAGAGGGCAGGGTGGGCCCGGGTGGCTACACCTTC,CASSLEGRVGPGGYTF,-,-,TRBV11-2,TRBJ1-2
TGTGCCAGCAGCCTAGGAACGGGGGACGAGCAGTACTTC,CASSLGTGDEQYF,-,-,TRBV7-9,TRBJ2-7
TGCGCCAGCAGCCAACAAAACACCATATATTTT,CASSQQNTIYF,-,-,TRBV4-1,TRBJ1-3
TGTGCCAGCAGCCAAGATAAAGGGGCCGACTCATACAATGAGCAGTTCTTC,CASSQDKGADSYNEQFF,-,-,TRBV7-9,TRBJ2-1
TGTGCCAGCAGGGAACCAAAAGAGACCCAGTACTTC,CASREPKETQYF,once,-,TRBV6-1,TRBJ2-5
TGTGCCTGGAGTCCGGGACTGATTAATTCACCCCTCCACTTT,CAWSPGLINSPLHF,-,-,TRBV30,TRBJ1-6
TGTGCCAGCAGTGGCTTGTCGAACACCGGGGAGCTGTTTTTT,CASSGLSNTGELFF,-,-,TRBV25-1,TRBJ2-2
TGTGCCAGCAGCCCTTTGGGGACTAGCGCCAATGAGCAGTTCTTC,CASSPLGTSANEQFF,-,TRBD2,TRBV7-3,TRBJ2-1
TGTGCCAGCAGCCAAGAGACGGACAATGAGCAGTTCTTC,CASSQETDNEQFF,-,-,TRBV14,TRBJ2-1
TGTGCCAGCAGTTACTCGGGGGGGGATACGCAGTATTTT,CASSYSGGDTQYF,-,TRBD2,TRBV6-5,TRBJ2-3
TGTGCCAGCAGCTTAGAGAGGGACAGGGCCTACGAGCAGTACTTC,CASSLERDRAYEQYF,once,TRBD1,TRBV7-8,TRBJ2-7
TGCGCCAGCAGCTCCGGAACAGGGCCCAACACTGAAGCTTTCTTT,CASSSGTGPNTEAFF,-,-,TRBV5-1,TRBJ1-1
TGTGCCAGCAGTGAAACGAGTGTACAGCCCCAGCATTTT,CASSETSVQPQHF,-,-,TRBV6-1,TRBJ1-5
TGTGCCAGCAGTTTGGACAGGGGACTTGGGTATGGCTACACCTTC,CASSLDRGLGYGYTF,-,TRBD1,TRBV28,TRBJ1-2
TGTGCCAGCAGCCAACTATACAGGGGTGAGGAGGGCTACACCTTC,CASSQLYRGEEGYTF,-,TRBD1,TRBV4-2,TRBJ1-2
TGTGCCAGCAGTGAGGGGGGGGCCTACCAAGAGACCCAGTACTTC,CASSEGGAYQETQYF,-,-,TRBV2,TRBJ2-5
TGTGCCAGCAGCTTAGCGTGGAGCTCTATTACCTACGAGCAGTACTTC,CASSLAWSSITYEQYF,once,-,TRBV7-2,TRBJ2-7
TGTGCCAGCAACACCCCGGGGGGAGGATACAATGAGCAGTTCTTC,CASNTPGGGYNEQFF,-,TRBD2,TRBV7-9,TRBJ2-1
TGCGCCAGCAGCTTGGGAGGTTTGGGCAGGCAAGAGACCCAGTACTTC,CASSLGGLGRQETQYF,-,-,TRBV5-1,TRBJ2-5
TGTGCCAGCAGGCCCTCAAGGGGCCCCCCCCGGTATGGCTACACCTTC,CASRPSRGPPRYGYTF,-,-,TRBV28,TRBJ1-2
TGTGCCAGCTCACCCCCAGAGCGCTATGGCTACACCTTC,CASSPPERYGYTF,-,-,TRBV18,TRBJ1-2
TGTGCCAGCAGCTTTTTTGGCGGTGGCACAGATACACAGTATTTT,CASSFFGGGTDTQYF,-,-,TRBV5-4,TRBJ2-3
TGTGCCAGCAGCTTAGCAGCAGGGACGAACACTGAAGCTTTCTTT,CASSLAAGTNTEAFF,few,-,TRBV13,TRBJ1-1
TGTGCCAGCAGCCAAGAGGGACAGGAGGCCTACGAGCAGTACTTC,CASSQEGQEAYEQYF,-,TRBD1,TRBV4-2,TRBJ2-7
TGTGCCAGCAGCTTGGGGACAGTTAACTATGGCTACACCTTC,CASSLGTVNYGYTF,once,-,TRBV5-6,TRBJ1-2
TGTGCCAGTAGTCCCCCCAGGGTGCTGAACACTGAAGCTTTCTTT,CASSPPRVLNTEAFF,-,-,TRBV19,TRBJ1-1
TGTGCCAGCAGTGAAGTACTAGCGGGAGTTCCCAGTTCTGGGGCCAACGTCCTGACTTTC,CASSEVLAGVPSSGANVLTF,-,TRBD2,TRBV6-1,TRBJ2-6
TGTGCCACCAACAGGGATACCGGGGAGCTGTTTTTT,CATNRDTGELFF,-,-,TRBV6-6,TRBJ2-2